A single sample gave rise to the 20 T cell receptor beta chains below, sequenced in a study of cytomegalovirus exposure and HLA in healthy donors. Primers: 60 Vbeta forward and 13 Jbeta reverse. TCRdb's copy holds only in-frame clones and misses some; the assay was immunoSEQ multiplex PCR. The sample lists about 130,000 clones; 70% to 85% were seen once. Sequenced sample: PBMCs. The receptors shown here come from a boy aged 10-17 years in good health and CMV-seronegative.

This chain joins TRBV19 and TRBJ2-3, with a weak D call TRBD1 (7 bases). Germline V gene lookup returns CDR1 LNHDA and CDR2 SQIVND (reference sequence). V was clipped by 7 bases and J by 1 base, with 21 bases between them. This CDR3 comprises 17 residues. CDR3 bases: TGTGCCAGTAACGGATTACGTCAGGGGGAGGGCACAGATACGCAGTATTTT. Translating gives CASNGLRQGEGTDTQYF.

This sequence joins TRBV6-5 and TRBJ2-7; 7 bases match TRBD1. The germline gives CDR1 MNHEY, CDR2 SVGAGI. Unmatched junction bases numbered 8, after V lost 2 bases and J lost 4 bases. This CDR3 is 15 amino acids long. The CDR3 DNA sequence: TGTGCCAGCAGTTACCTTAGACAGGGAACGTACGAGCAGTACTTC. It yields the protein CASSYLRQGTYEQYF.

A single count supports this clone. The chain is built from TRBV5-1 and TRBJ2-3; TRBD2 matches at 10 bases. The CDR3 consists of 16 residues. Germline CDR1 SGHRS, CDR2 YFSETQ. The V segment lost 0 bases and the J segment 3 bases; nucleotides outside the gene matches: 4. In DNA, the CDR3 is TGCGCCAGCAGCTTGGCGGCTAGCGGGAGTACAGATACGCAGTATTTT. Translation gives CASSLAASGSTDTQYF. The full variable domain, in which reference TRBV5-1 and TRBJ2-3 provide the parts outside the CDR3, is KAGVTQTPRYLIKTRGQQVTLSCSPISGHRSVSWYQQTPGQGLQFLFEYFSETQRNKGNFPGRFSGRQFSNSRSEMNVSTLELGDSALYLCASSLAASGSTDTQYFGPGTRLTVL.

As DNA, the CDR3 is TGTGCCAGCAGCTTGGCGGGACAGGGCTCTGGAAACACCATATATTTT. This encodes CASSLAGQGSGNTIYF. The rearrangement uses TRBV7-9 and TRBJ1-3, with TRBD1 matching over 9 bases. With V trimmed by 3 bases and J by 0 bases, 3 bases remained unmatched. Germline CDR1 and CDR2: SEHNR and FQNEAQ (reference sequence). The CDR3 spans 16 residues.

The genes are TRBV2 and TRBJ1-1; the D gene is possibly TRBD1 (5 bases). In germline, CDR1 is SNHLY, CDR2 FYNNEI. Trimming cost V 7 bases and J 5 bases, with 11 bases left between them. The CDR3 runs 12 residues. CDR3 amino acids: CASMTDWTEAFF. The CDR3 DNA reads TGTGCCAGCATGACAGACTGGACTGAAGCTTTCTTT. Full variable domain (rest looked up from reference TRBV2 and TRBJ1-1): EPEVTQTPSHQVTQMGQEVILRCVPISNHLYFYWYRQILGQKVEFLVSFYNNEISEKSEIFDDQFSVERPDGSNFTLKIRSTKLEDSAMYFCASMTDWTEAFFGQGTRLTVV.

The chain is built from TRBV27 and TRBJ1-4, with D possibly matching TRBD1 (6 bases). This CDR3 is 17 amino acids long. Germline V gene lookup returns CDR1 MNHEY and CDR2 SMNVEV (reference sequence). V was trimmed by 4 bases and J by 7 bases, leaving 22 bases between them. The CDR3 bases are TGTGCCAGCAGTTCCCCCGACCGCAGGGGAAAGGGTGAAAAACTGTTTTTT. Amino acids: CASSSPDRRGKGEKLFF.

V usage is TRBV6-1 and J usage is TRBJ1-6; D is uncertain. The V gene lost 4 bases and the J gene lost 4 bases, with 8 bases spanning the gap. The CDR3 covers 14 residues. CDR1 and CDR2 (germline): MNHNS, SASEGT. DNA for the CDR3: TGTGCCAGCAGTGCCCGGTCGTATAATTCACCCCTCCACTTT. This encodes CASSARSYNSPLHF.

The J gene is TRBJ2-7, the V gene TRBV27; no reliable D call. The CDR3 is 15 residues long. The V gene's germline CDR1 is MNHEY and CDR2 SMNVEV (reference sequence). V lost 0 bases to trimming and J lost 3 bases, with 12 bases between them. The chain's CDR3 is CASSLSVLVIYEQYF. The CDR3 DNA reads as TGTGCCAGCAGTTTATCGGTCCTAGTTATCTACGAGCAGTACTTC.

Comment on this clone: The same CDR3 arises from other DNA sequences in this sample as well. The chain recombines TRBV9 with TRBJ2-2, with TRBD2 as a possible D gene (6 bases). The CDR3 runs 16 residues. V was trimmed by 0 bases and J by 1 base, leaving 10 bases between them. Germline V lookup: CDR1 SGDLS, CDR2 YYNGEE. CDR3 protein: CASSVVAGLNTGELFF. In DNA, the CDR3 is TGTGCCAGCAGCGTAGTTGCGGGGTTGAACACCGGGGAGCTGTTTTTT.

V gene TRBV6-1 combines with J gene TRBJ2-3, with 7 bases matching TRBD2. The V gene end was trimmed by 0 bases and the J gene end by 5 bases; junction bases not matched to a gene: 5. CDR1 and CDR2 (germline): MNHNS, SASEGT. The CDR3 has 15 residues. The CDR3 loop is CASSEAGRRGDTQYF. The CDR3, as DNA: TGTGCCAGCAGTGAAGCCGGGAGGAGGGGAGATACGCAGTATTTT.

The chain employs TRBV5-6 and TRBJ1-1, with D perhaps TRBD1 (6 bases). Germline assignment: CDR1 SGHDT and CDR2 YYEEEE. The CDR3 extends over 15 amino acids. V lost 0 bases and J lost 1, with 10 bases in between. CDR3 in DNA: TGTGCCAGCAGCTTGGGAGGACAGTGGAACACTGAAGCTTTCTTT. It codes for CASSLGGQWNTEAFF.

The rearrangement links TRBV6-1 to TRBJ2-4, with TRBD2 matching over 7 bases. V shed 2 bases and J 3 bases; nucleotides not matched to a gene: 4. This CDR3 has 15 residues. Per germline, CDR1 MNHNS and CDR2 SASEGT. CDR3: CASSERAGFKNIQYF. The CDR3 nucleotides are TGTGCCAGCAGTGAAAGAGCGGGGTTCAAAAACATTCAGTACTTC.

The V gene is TRBV21-1, the J gene TRBJ2-7; no DNA check was done on the table's D call, TRBD1. TRBV21-1 is a pseudogene. The CDR3 covers 14 residues. CDR3 in amino acids: CASSTQGDQYEQYF. CDR3 in DNA: TGTGCCAGCAGCACCCAGGGGGACCAATACGAGCAGTACTTC.

The genes are TRBV4-2 and TRBJ2-1; D might be TRBD1 (6 bases). The CDR3 totals 16 residues. Germline V gene lookup returns CDR1 LGHNA and CDR2 YNFKEQ. V shed 4 bases and J shed 4 bases, with 17 bases lying between them. This CDR3 reads CASSPSGTTLYNEQFF. CDR3 nucleotide sequence: TGTGCCAGCAGCCCATCCGGGACAACACTTTACAATGAGCAGTTCTTC.

The rearrangement joins TRBV5-1 to TRBJ2-3, with a weak D call TRBD2 (5 bases). The CDR3 length is 14 residues. The germline V and J ends were trimmed by 4 bases and 4 bases, with 13 bases remaining between them. Germline V gene sequence: CDR1 SGHRS, CDR2 YFSETQ. CDR3 in amino acids: CASSTELVADTQYF. In DNA, the CDR3 is TGCGCCAGCAGCACAGAACTAGTCGCAGATACGCAGTATTTT.

V and J are TRBV30 and TRBJ1-1, with 8 bases identical to TRBD1. The CDR3 loop spans 15 amino acids. Germline V gene lookup returns CDR1 GTSNPN and CDR2 SVGIG (reference sequence). The V gene end was trimmed by 4 bases and the J gene end by 9 bases; junction bases not matched to a gene: 16. CDR3 bases: TGTGCCTGGAAAGGCGGACAGGGCCGGTTTGATAAAGCTTTCTTT. Translation gives CAWKGGQGRFDKAFF.

The rearrangement links TRBV30 to TRBJ2-3; 9 bases fit TRBD2. With 0 bases clipped from V and 4 bases from J, the junction kept 5 bases outside the gene matches. The CDR3 has 15 residues. Germline CDR1 reads GTSNPN; CDR2 reads SVGIG (reference sequence). CDR3 in DNA: TGTGCCTGGAGTGTACTAGTAGCGGGAGCAGATACGCAGTATTTT. Protein product: CAWSVLVAGADTQYF.

This clone has just a few counts. CDR3 bases: TGTGCCAGCAGTGAAGTACAGGCCACGAACACTGAAGCTTTCTTT. Protein product: CASSEVQATNTEAFF. The V and J genes are TRBV2 and TRBJ1-1; TRBD1 is a possible D gene (5 bases). The ends were cut back, 1 base at V and 1 base at J, with 10 bases in the middle. The CDR3 runs to 15 residues. Germline CDR1 reads SNHLY; CDR2 reads FYNNEI. Using reference TRBV2 and TRBJ1-1 for the parts outside the CDR3, the full variable domain is EPEVTQTPSHQVTQMGQEVILRCVPISNHLYFYWYRQILGQKVEFLVSFYNNEISEKSEIFDDQFSVERPDGSNFTLKIRSTKLEDSAMYFCASSEVQATNTEAFFGQGTRLTVV.

V is TRBV6-5 and J is TRBJ1-2; 7 bases are shared with TRBD1. The CDR3 has 16 residues. CDR1 and CDR2 from the germline V gene are MNHEY and SVGAGI. The ends lost 0 bases at V and 7 bases at J; junction bases unmatched: 11. Written as DNA, the CDR3 is TGTGCCAGCAGTTACTCGGCCGGTGAGGGGGCTTTTGGCTACACCTTC. Protein product: CASSYSAGEGAFGYTF.

V gene TRBV7-9 combines with J gene TRBJ2-5; possible D gene TRBD2, 6 bases. V lost 6 bases to trimming and J lost 11 bases, with 13 bases between them. This CDR3 region has 11 residues. Germline CDR1 is SEHNR and CDR2 is FQNEAQ (reference sequence). The CDR3 reads CASSHGGQQYF. The CDR3 coding sequence is TGTGCCAGCAGTCACGGAGGGCAGCAGTACTTC.